Given below is one TCR beta chain in context. Its specificity is not known. The sample comes from a study of blood T cells in healthy people across ages. Study-wide results and limits: Both naive CD4+ cell counts and diversity were greater in long-lived donors than in aged donors. Observed TCR beta diversity showed a strong correlation with the percentage of naive T cells as measured by flow cytometry.

This CDR3 contains 14 residues. The V gene lost 1 base and the J gene lost 7 bases, with 11 bases spanning the gap. The germline V gene has CDR1 DFQATT and CDR2 SNEGSKA (reference sequence). A J-beta primer mix and a sample-barcoded 5' primer were used in a second PCR of about 7 to 12 cycles. TCRdb reprocessed the 5' RACE reads with MiXCR, giving one entry per CDR3 protein. The sample consists of about 1.4 million distinct CDR3 sequences, 45% to 70% of them appearing once. This TCR was sampled from a man younger than 35 in good health. The V gene is TRBV20-1, the J gene TRBJ1-6; D uncertain. Sequenced sample: blood. CDR3 nucleotides: TGCAGTGCTAGAGTCCCCGTACAAAATTCACCCCTCCACTTT. This gives the protein CSARVPVQNSPLHF.